This T cell receptor (beta chain) derives from a study of T cells in Graves' hyperthyroidism and ophthalmopathy. Amplification of TCR beta CDR3 regions used RNA as the template. HTBI primers drove first-round RT-PCR of the TCR CDR3. Via MiXCR, TCRdb re-called the multiplex PCR reads, giving one row per CDR3 protein. The sample lists around 620,000 distinct CDR3 sequences, around 42% seen once, with roughly 20% in the top ten. This clonotype was recorded only once. CDR3 length: 16 amino acids. V was clipped by 2 bases and J by 2 bases; unmatched bases: 8. Germline V gene lookup returns CDR1 DFQATT and CDR2 SNEGSKA (reference sequence).

The sample consisted of peripheral blood or thyroid tissue (not recorded which). The gene calls are TRBV20-1 and TRBJ2-2; TRBD1 aligns across 7 bases. The TCR was taken from an adult woman with Graves' disease, either hyperthyroidism or ophthalmopathy (not recorded which). Here the CDR3 DNA reads TGCAGTGCTAGAATTCCGGGACAGAAAAACACCGGGGAGCTGTTTTTT. Its translation is CSARIPGQKNTGELFF.